Sequencing of this T cell receptor beta chain was carried out in a study of identical twins. This clonotype was found a few times. The CDR3 has 13 residues. Germline CDR1 is LGHDT and CDR2 is YNNKEL (reference sequence). Between the trimmed V and J ends, which lost 8 bases and 0 bases, there was a span of 10 bases. TCRdb passed the 5' RACE reads through MiXCR, listing each CDR3 protein once. This table has about 290,000 distinct CDR3 sequences, roughly 8.6% appearing once. These data also featured in a second study, about yellow fever vaccine responses in identical twins.

The TCR originated in a young woman in good health. The sequenced sample was CD8+ T cells sorted from blood. This chain links TRBV3-1 with TRBJ1-2; tentatively, D is TRBD1 (5 bases). DNA for the CDR3: TGTGCCAGCGCGGGGCTCCCTAACTATGGCTACACCTTC. The encoded protein is CASAGLPNYGYTF. The variable domain in full, with the rest retrieved from reference TRBV3-1 and TRBJ1-2, is DTAVSQTPKYLVTQMGNDKSIKCEQNLGHDTMYWYKQDSKKFLKIMFSYNNKELIINETVPNRFSPKSPDKAHLNLHINSLELGDSAVYFCASAGLPNYGYTFGSGTRLTVV.